The source of this TCR beta chain is a study of identical twins. This clonotype was seen more than once but under ten times. The length of the CDR3 is 20 residues. V shed 1 base and J 0 bases; nucleotides not matched to a gene: 12. The germline V gene encodes CDR1 MNHEY and CDR2 SVGEGT. Using its own MiXCR run on the 5' RACE reads, TCRdb lists one record per CDR3 protein. In the table there are 250,000 or so distinct CDR3 sequences, about 8.5% of which are singletons. The same data also contributed to another study, on yellow fever vaccine responses in identical twins.

The chain uses TRBV6-2 or TRBV6-3 and TRBJ2-7, with 13 bases aligning to TRBD2. This sequence originates from a woman between 18 and 30 years old in good health. The source material was CD8+ T cells sorted from blood. The CDR3 bases are TGTGCCAGCAGTTACTACGGGACTAGCGGGATCGTCCTAGCCTCCTACGAGCAGTACTTC. This sequence encodes CASSYYGTSGIVLASYEQYF.